These 17 T cell receptor beta chains share one sample of origin, sequenced in a study of blood T cells in healthy people across ages. Next came a second PCR, run for about 6 to 12 cycles, which used a sample-barcoded 5' primer along with a J-beta primer mix. TCRdb fed the 5' RACE reads into MiXCR, producing one record per CDR3 protein. This sample has hundreds of thousands of distinct CDR3 sequences, with 58% found just once. Sequences were obtained from blood. The receptors originated from a man aged 25-45 years in good health.

The chain uses TRBV9 and TRBJ2-4, with D hard to call. The CDR3 covers 12 residues. Germline V gene lookup returns CDR1 SGDLS and CDR2 YYNGEE. V lost 4 bases, J lost 6 bases, and 8 bases lay in between. The CDR3 sequence is CASSPAANIQYF. DNA for the CDR3: TGTGCCAGCAGCCCCGCGGCAAACATTCAGTACTTC.

The gene calls are TRBV29-1 and TRBJ2-2; TRBD1 might be the D (6 bases). From germline, CDR1 is SQVTM and CDR2 ANQGSEA. The CDR3 is made up of 12 amino acids. The V and J ends lost 8 bases and 4 bases respectively, with 11 bases between them. CDR3 residues: CSTTGSTGELFF. The CDR3 coding sequence is TGCAGCACTACAGGGAGCACCGGGGAGCTGTTTTTT.

This clonotype was picked up one time. The V and J genes are TRBV18 and TRBJ1-1; D gene uncertain. The germline V gene has CDR1 KGHSH and CDR2 LQKENI. V lost 0 bases, J lost 4 bases, and 9 bases lay in between. CDR3 length: 14 amino acids. This CDR3 reads CASSPPMRATEAFF. CDR3 DNA sequence: TGTGCCAGCTCACCACCGATGAGGGCCACTGAAGCTTTCTTT.

This chain uses TRBV5-1 with TRBJ2-5; the D gene is possibly TRBD2 (6 bases). The DNA end lines up better with TRBJ2-7; the J call may be wrong. The CDR3 has 17 residues. CDR1 is SGHRS, CDR2 YFSETQ, per germline. The CDR3 sequence: CASSLLAGTDLPYEQYF. DNA of the CDR3: TGCGCCAGCAGCCTACTGGCGGGGACTGACCTTCCCTACGAGCAGTACTTC.

The V call is TRBV10-3, the J call TRBJ2-3; 7 positions match TRBD2. CDR1 and CDR2 (germline): ENHRY, SYGVKD. V lost 3 bases and J lost 0; bases outside the gene matches: 9. The CDR3 is 17 residues long. CDR3 sequence reads: CAISDRLAGTSTDTQYF. CDR3 sequence (DNA): TGTGCCATCAGTGACCGACTAGCTGGAACTAGCACAGATACGCAGTATTTT.

The chain links TRBV29-1 to TRBJ1-2, with a tentative D call TRBD1 (6 bases). Germline assignment: CDR1 SQVTM and CDR2 ANQGSEA. V gave up 4 bases and J gave up 7 bases, with 13 bases separating them. There are 12 residues in the CDR3. The CDR3 DNA is TGCAGCGTTGTACAGGGCACCAGTGGCTACACCTTC. Translated: CSVVQGTSGYTF.

The chain uses TRBV5-1 and TRBJ2-3; D is undetermined. V gave up 6 bases and J gave up 5 bases, with 19 bases separating them. The CDR3 runs 15 residues. Germline V lookup: CDR1 SGHRS, CDR2 YFSETQ. The CDR3 DNA reads as TGCGCCAGCAAGCATGGCTCTAACGGTGTAGATACGCAGTATTTT. This gives the protein CASKHGSNGVDTQYF. The whole variable domain, remainder taken from reference TRBV5-1 and TRBJ2-3, is KAGVTQTPRYLIKTRGQQVTLSCSPISGHRSVSWYQQTPGQGLQFLFEYFSETQRNKGNFPGRFSGRQFSNSRSEMNVSTLELGDSALYLCASKHGSNGVDTQYFGPGTRLTVL.

The chain uses TRBV7-9 and TRBJ2-1, with TRBD2 matching 7 bases. This CDR3 is 17 amino acids long. Germline V gives CDR1 SEHNR, CDR2 FQNEAQ (reference sequence). V lost 5 bases and J lost 7; bases outside the gene matches: 17. The CDR3 sequence: CASSLGPRWGGGNEQFF. The CDR3 DNA sequence: TGTGCCAGCAGCCTAGGGCCCCGATGGGGGGGTGGGAATGAGCAGTTCTTC.

This chain uses TRBV10-3 with TRBJ2-7, with 8 bases that match TRBD1. The CDR3 extends over 15 amino acids. Per germline, CDR1 ENHRY and CDR2 SYGVKD. V lost 3 bases and J lost 5; bases outside the gene matches: 9. The CDR3 region is CAISEGTGGVNEQYF. The CDR3 bases are TGTGCCATCAGTGAAGGGACAGGAGGGGTCAACGAGCAGTACTTC.

This chain links TRBV4-1 with TRBJ2-1; 9 nucleotides match TRBD1. The germline CDR1 and CDR2 sequences are MGHRA and YSYEKL. The J segment lost 2 bases and the V segment lost 0 bases, leaving 8 bases of the junction unmatched. CDR3 length equals 18 residues. The CDR3 DNA sequence: TGCGCCAGCAGCCAAGATTCAGGGACAGGGTGGGCCTACAATGAGCAGTTCTTC. Encoded protein: CASSQDSGTGWAYNEQFF.

Worth noting for this clonotype: One junction end does not reproduce the germline sequence, and a read error may be involved. The rearrangement links TRBV7-8 to TRBJ2-5; D perhaps matches TRBD1 (6 bases). Germline values: CDR1 SGHVS, CDR2 FQNEAQ. The CDR3 is 16 residues long. Here the CDR3 DNA reads TGTGTCAGCAGCTTAGAGGTCAGACAGGTCCAAGAGACCCAGTACTTC. It codes for CVSSLEVRQVQETQYF.

This chain connects TRBV20-1 to TRBJ2-7; the D gene could be TRBD1 or TRBD2 (5 bases each). CDR3 size: 15 residues. Germline CDR1 is DFQATT and CDR2 is SNEGSKA (reference sequence). V was cut by 3 bases and J by 5 bases, with 20 bases left in between. The CDR3 bases are TGCAGTGCTAGTAAGGATCGTGGGACCCTTAACGAGCAGTACTTC. Its translation: CSASKDRGTLNEQYF.

The chain employs TRBV11-1 and TRBJ2-6; D remains ambiguous. Germline loops: CDR1 SGHAT, CDR2 FQDESV (reference sequence). The V and J ends lost 7 bases and 1 base respectively, with 5 bases between them. This CDR3 region has 13 residues. The CDR3 protein is CASKCSGANVLTF. DNA of the CDR3: TGTGCCAGCAAGTGTTCTGGGGCCAACGTCCTGACTTTC.

The V gene is TRBV30, the J gene TRBJ2-1, with 10 bases that match TRBD2. The CDR3 runs to 15 residues. Germline loops: CDR1 GTSNPN, CDR2 SVGIG (reference sequence). Germline trimming cut 0 bases from V and 8 bases from J; bases unmatched to any gene: 7. The DNA for the CDR3 is TGTGCCTGGAGTGTGCGAGCGGGGGGGTTGGATGAGCAGTTCTTC. Translated, it gives CAWSVRAGGLDEQFF.

The V and J genes are TRBV7-2 and TRBJ1-2; D gene unclear. Germline V lookup: CDR1 SGHTA, CDR2 FQGNSA. The V and J ends lost 5 bases and 7 bases respectively, with 11 bases between them. The CDR3 sequence is 12 residues long. In DNA form, the CDR3 reads TGTGCCAGCAGCACCCTAACGTGTGGCTACACCTTC. It specifies CASSTLTCGYTF. Variable domain in full (rest from reference TRBV7-2 and TRBJ1-2): GAGVSQSPSNKVTEKGKDVELRCDPISGHTALYWYRQSLGQGLEFLIYFQGNSAPDKSGLPSDRFSAERTGGSVSTLTIQRTQQEDSAVYLCASSTLTCGYTFGSGTRLTVV.

The chain uses TRBV10-3 and TRBJ2-5; 14 nucleotides agree with TRBD2. This CDR3 has 14 amino acids. The germline gives CDR1 ENHRY, CDR2 SYGVKD. J gave up 5 bases and V 7 bases, and 3 bases lay outside the gene matches. CDR3 amino acids: CAIKGTSGSETQYF. DNA of the CDR3: TGTGCCATCAAAGGGACTAGCGGGAGTGAGACCCAGTACTTC.

This chain joins TRBV6-1 and TRBJ1-2, with 7 bases fitting TRBD1. Per germline, CDR1 MNHNS and CDR2 SASEGT. V was clipped by 6 bases and J by 0 bases; unmatched bases: 7. The CDR3 has 15 residues. The CDR3 region has the DNA TGTGCCAGCAGAACCAACAGGGGAGCTAACTATGGCTACACCTTC. Amino acids: CASRTNRGANYGYTF.